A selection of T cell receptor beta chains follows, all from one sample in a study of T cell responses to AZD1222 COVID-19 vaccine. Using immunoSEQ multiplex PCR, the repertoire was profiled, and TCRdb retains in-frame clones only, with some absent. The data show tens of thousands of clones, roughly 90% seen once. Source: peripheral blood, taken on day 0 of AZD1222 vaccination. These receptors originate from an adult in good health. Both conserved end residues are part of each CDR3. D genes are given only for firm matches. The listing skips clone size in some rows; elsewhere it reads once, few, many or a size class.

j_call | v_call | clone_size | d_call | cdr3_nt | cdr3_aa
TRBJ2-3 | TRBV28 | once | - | TGTGCCAGCAGTCCCGGCCGAGATACGCAGTATTTT | CASSPGRDTQYF
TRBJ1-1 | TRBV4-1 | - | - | TGCGCCAGCAGCCAAGGTTTTGGGGGGTCCGGTCTGACTGAAGCTTTCTTT | CASSQGFGGSGLTEAFF
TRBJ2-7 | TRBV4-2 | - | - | TGTGCCAGCAGCCAAGGCCGACAGTTTCCCTACGAGCAGTACTTC | CASSQGRQFPYEQYF
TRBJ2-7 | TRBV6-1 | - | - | TGTGCCAGCAGTGAATTTTCGGCAGGGAGAAACGAGCAGTACTTC | CASSEFSAGRNEQYF
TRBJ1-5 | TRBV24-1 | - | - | TGTGCCACCGTCCGGGGCTCCAATCAGCCCCAGCATTTT | CATVRGSNQPQHF
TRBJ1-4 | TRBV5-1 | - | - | TGCGCCAGCAGCTTGGAGGCGGGGGAGAATGAAAAACTGTTTTTT | CASSLEAGENEKLFF
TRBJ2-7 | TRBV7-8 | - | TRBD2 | TGTGCCAGCAGCCTGGGACTAGCCTCCTACGAGCAGTACTTC | CASSLGLASYEQYF
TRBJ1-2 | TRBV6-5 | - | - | TGTGCCAGCAGCCTCCAGGGAGATGGCTACACCTTC | CASSLQGDGYTF
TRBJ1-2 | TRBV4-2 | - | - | TGTGCCAGCAGCCCCTCCAACCTTTATGGCTACACCTTC | CASSPSNLYGYTF
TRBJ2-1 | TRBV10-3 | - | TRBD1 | TGTGCCATCAGTGAGTCGGGGACAGGGTCGGGGCTAGGCAATGAGCAGTTCTTC | CAISESGTGSGLGNEQFF
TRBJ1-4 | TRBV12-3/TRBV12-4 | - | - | TGTGCCAGCAGGGGGGCGGGCGAAAAACTGTTTTTT | CASRGAGEKLFF
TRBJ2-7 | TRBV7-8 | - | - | TGTGCCAGCAGCTTAGCGGCGGCGTACGAGCAGTACTTC | CASSLAAAYEQYF
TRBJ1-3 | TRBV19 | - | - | TGTGCCAGTAGTATAGGGAAAGGAAGGTCTGGAAACACCATATATTTT | CASSIGKGRSGNTIYF
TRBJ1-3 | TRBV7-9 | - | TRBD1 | TGTGCCAGCAGCCCTCTCGGACAGGGATTTCGAAACACCATATATTTT | CASSPLGQGFRNTIYF